The rows below give T cell receptor beta chains drawn from one sample of a study of blood T cell repertoires in COVID-19. Sequencing used immunoSEQ multiplex PCR; TCRdb keeps in-frame clones, though not all of them. The data contain 150,000 to 250,000 clones, approximately 84% of them singletons. The sequencing input was peripheral blood. The source is a human donor with acute or convalescent COVID-19. The donor label of this sample is uncertain. Each CDR3 is given with its conserved first and last residue. The order of the fields is D gene, J gene, clone size, V gene, CDR3 protein, CDR3 DNA. D genes are given only for firm matches. Clone size is stated in some rows and not others, as once, few, many or a class when expanded.

d_gene: -; j_gene: TRBJ2-5; abundance: -; v_gene: TRBV7-2; CDR3aa: CASSLVRGAGTQYF; CDR3nt: TGTGCCAGCAGCTTAGTTCGGGGTGCCGGGACCCAGTACTTC
d_gene: -; j_gene: TRBJ1-5; abundance: -; v_gene: TRBV6-5; CDR3aa: CASREGGLGNQPQHF; CDR3nt: TGTGCCAGTCGCGAGGGGGGGCTAGGCAATCAGCCCCAGCATTTT
d_gene: -; j_gene: TRBJ2-3; abundance: -; v_gene: TRBV30; CDR3aa: CAWSVRPSLCTDTQYF; CDR3nt: TGTGCCTGGAGTGTACGCCCAAGCCTATGCACAGATACGCAGTATTTT
d_gene: TRBD1; j_gene: TRBJ2-5; abundance: once; v_gene: TRBV14; CDR3aa: CASSHLPGDRGRLETQYF; CDR3nt: TGTGCCAGCAGCCATCTCCCCGGGGACAGGGGTCGCTTGGAGACCCAGTACTTC
d_gene: -; j_gene: TRBJ1-4; abundance: -; v_gene: TRBV2; CDR3aa: CVSGGRMLTNEKLFF; CDR3nt: TGTGTCAGCGGGGGCCGAATGCTAACTAATGAAAAACTGTTTTTT
d_gene: TRBD2; j_gene: TRBJ2-1; abundance: -; v_gene: TRBV7-3; CDR3aa: CASSLSGSSYNEQFF; CDR3nt: TGTGCCAGCAGCTTAAGCGGGAGCTCCTACAATGAGCAGTTCTTC
d_gene: -; j_gene: TRBJ1-4; abundance: once; v_gene: TRBV7-9; CDR3aa: CASSLDRLNEKLFF; CDR3nt: TGTGCCAGCAGCTTAGACAGGCTTAATGAAAAACTGTTTTTT
d_gene: -; j_gene: TRBJ2-7; abundance: -; v_gene: TRBV6-6; CDR3aa: CASSYSMGAHEQYF; CDR3nt: TGTGCCAGCAGTTACTCGATGGGGGCCCACGAGCAGTACTTC
d_gene: -; j_gene: TRBJ2-1; abundance: many; v_gene: TRBV4-2; CDR3aa: CASSQGPQISSYNEQFF; CDR3nt: TGTGCCAGCAGCCAAGGTCCTCAAATTAGCTCCTACAATGAGCAGTTCTTC
d_gene: TRBD2; j_gene: TRBJ2-3; abundance: -; v_gene: TRBV7-9; CDR3aa: CASSLGAGGPDTQYF; CDR3nt: TGTGCCAGCAGCTTAGGAGCGGGAGGGCCAGATACGCAGTATTTT
d_gene: -; j_gene: TRBJ1-2; abundance: -; v_gene: TRBV3-1/TRBV3-2; CDR3aa: CASSHTGKSYGYTF; CDR3nt: TGTGCCAGCAGCCACACAGGGAAAAGCTATGGCTACACCTTC
d_gene: -; j_gene: TRBJ1-1; abundance: -; v_gene: TRBV5-1; CDR3aa: CASSLELTGNTEAFF; CDR3nt: TGCGCCAGCAGCTTGGAGCTGACAGGTAACACTGAAGCTTTCTTT
d_gene: TRBD1; j_gene: TRBJ1-1; abundance: -; v_gene: TRBV5-1; CDR3aa: CASSPGTGDTEAFF; CDR3nt: TGCGCCAGCAGCCCCGGGACAGGGGACACTGAAGCTTTCTTT
d_gene: TRBD2; j_gene: TRBJ2-2; abundance: -; v_gene: TRBV6-6; CDR3aa: CASRLSGRGTGELFF; CDR3nt: TGTGCCAGCAGACTTAGCGGGAGGGGGACCGGGGAGCTGTTTTTT
d_gene: TRBD1; j_gene: TRBJ2-2; abundance: -; v_gene: TRBV19; CDR3aa: CASSGRDSTGELFF; CDR3nt: TGTGCCAGTAGTGGCCGGGACAGCACCGGGGAGCTGTTTTTT
d_gene: TRBD1; j_gene: TRBJ1-1; abundance: -; v_gene: TRBV5-1; CDR3aa: CASSLAGQGLTEAFF; CDR3nt: TGCGCCAGCAGCTTGGCGGGACAGGGGCTGACTGAAGCTTTCTTT
d_gene: TRBD1; j_gene: TRBJ2-3; abundance: -; v_gene: TRBV4-1; CDR3aa: CASSPQTGGRDTQYF; CDR3nt: TGCGCCAGCAGCCCTCAAACAGGGGGCCGAGATACGCAGTATTTT
d_gene: -; j_gene: TRBJ2-1; abundance: -; v_gene: TRBV23-1; CDR3aa: CASTTENEQFF; CDR3nt: TGCGCCAGCACCACAGAGAATGAGCAGTTCTTC
d_gene: -; j_gene: TRBJ1-6; abundance: -; v_gene: TRBV27; CDR3aa: CASTNSFYNSPLHF; CDR3nt: TGTGCCAGCACCAACAGTTTCTATAATTCACCCCTCCACTTT
d_gene: -; j_gene: TRBJ2-7; abundance: -; v_gene: TRBV25-1; CDR3aa: CASSRTTSSYEQYF; CDR3nt: TGTGCCAGCAGTCGGACTACCAGCTCCTACGAGCAGTACTTC
d_gene: -; j_gene: TRBJ1-1; abundance: -; v_gene: TRBV19; CDR3aa: CASSVGTSMNTEAFF; CDR3nt: TGTGCCAGTAGTGTCGGGACATCCATGAACACTGAAGCTTTCTTT
d_gene: TRBD1; j_gene: TRBJ1-4; abundance: -; v_gene: TRBV30; CDR3aa: CAWSALRDRGLSNEKLFF; CDR3nt: TGTGCCTGGAGTGCCCTCCGGGACAGGGGGCTCAGTAATGAAAAACTGTTTTTT
d_gene: TRBD1; j_gene: TRBJ1-1; abundance: -; v_gene: TRBV30; CDR3aa: CAWSPDRGKNTEAFF; CDR3nt: TGTGCCTGGAGTCCCGACAGGGGCAAGAACACTGAAGCTTTCTTT
d_gene: TRBD2; j_gene: TRBJ2-1; abundance: -; v_gene: TRBV28; CDR3aa: CASSLSPGLAQFF; CDR3nt: TGTGCCAGCAGTTTGTCTCCGGGACTAGCGCAGTTCTTC
d_gene: -; j_gene: TRBJ1-5; abundance: -; v_gene: TRBV27; CDR3aa: CASGRDQPQHF; CDR3nt: TGTGCCAGCGGGAGGGATCAGCCCCAGCATTTT
d_gene: TRBD2; j_gene: TRBJ2-2; abundance: few; v_gene: TRBV27; CDR3aa: CASSLAGTSGSAGELFF; CDR3nt: TGTGCCAGCAGTTTAGCCGGGACTAGCGGGAGCGCCGGGGAGCTGTTTTTT
d_gene: TRBD2; j_gene: TRBJ2-2; abundance: -; v_gene: TRBV28; CDR3aa: CAGRARERTGELFF; CDR3nt: TGTGCCGGGAGGGCGCGGGAGCGGACCGGGGAGCTGTTTTTT
d_gene: TRBD2; j_gene: TRBJ2-1; abundance: -; v_gene: TRBV6-5; CDR3aa: CASSGTSGLYNEQFF; CDR3nt: TGTGCCAGCAGCGGGACTAGCGGCCTATACAATGAGCAGTTCTTC
d_gene: TRBD2; j_gene: TRBJ2-7; abundance: -; v_gene: TRBV5-3; CDR3aa: CARSGPGLAGGSYEQYF; CDR3nt: TGTGCCAGAAGCGGACCGGGACTAGCGGGAGGCTCCTACGAGCAGTACTTC
d_gene: TRBD1; j_gene: TRBJ1-1; abundance: -; v_gene: TRBV19; CDR3aa: CASRDRLLTMNTEAFF; CDR3nt: TGTGCCAGTAGGGACAGGTTACTCACCATGAACACTGAAGCTTTCTTT
d_gene: -; j_gene: TRBJ2-5; abundance: -; v_gene: TRBV10-3; CDR3aa: CAISESRTAEETQYF; CDR3nt: TGTGCCATCAGTGAGAGTCGGACAGCGGAAGAGACCCAGTACTTC
d_gene: -; j_gene: TRBJ2-5; abundance: -; v_gene: TRBV11-2; CDR3aa: CASSPSSDQETQYF; CDR3nt: TGTGCCAGCAGCCCCTCTAGCGACCAAGAGACCCAGTACTTC
d_gene: TRBD1; j_gene: TRBJ2-3; abundance: -; v_gene: TRBV5-1; CDR3aa: CASSQSGTGTDTQYF; CDR3nt: TGCGCCAGCAGCCAATCCGGGACAGGCACAGATACGCAGTATTTT
d_gene: -; j_gene: TRBJ1-1; abundance: -; v_gene: TRBV28; CDR3aa: CASTFNTEAFF; CDR3nt: TGTGCCAGCACATTCAACACTGAAGCTTTCTTT
d_gene: -; j_gene: TRBJ2-5; abundance: once; v_gene: TRBV5-6; CDR3aa: CASSGDNSRQETQYF; CDR3nt: TGTGCCAGCAGCGGGGACAATTCCCGCCAAGAGACCCAGTACTTC
d_gene: TRBD1; j_gene: TRBJ2-7; abundance: -; v_gene: TRBV2; CDR3aa: CASSPRGPTYEQYF; CDR3nt: TGTGCCAGCAGCCCCAGGGGGCCCACCTACGAGCAGTACTTC
d_gene: TRBD1; j_gene: TRBJ2-7; abundance: -; v_gene: TRBV24-1; CDR3aa: CATSDWTGGTQSEQYF; CDR3nt: TGTGCCACCAGTGATTGGACAGGGGGGACACAATCCGAGCAGTACTTC
d_gene: TRBD1; j_gene: TRBJ1-5; abundance: few; v_gene: TRBV19; CDR3aa: CASDPGQAHQPQHF; CDR3nt: TGTGCCAGTGATCCCGGACAGGCTCATCAGCCCCAGCATTTT
d_gene: TRBD1; j_gene: TRBJ1-1; abundance: -; v_gene: TRBV5-6; CDR3aa: CASSDRGLRAEAFF; CDR3nt: TGTGCCAGCAGTGACAGGGGGCTGAGAGCTGAAGCTTTCTTT
d_gene: TRBD1; j_gene: TRBJ2-1; abundance: -; v_gene: TRBV25-1; CDR3aa: CASSGRTGLNEQFF; CDR3nt: TGTGCCAGCAGTGGGCGGACAGGGTTGAATGAGCAGTTCTTC
d_gene: TRBD2; j_gene: TRBJ2-1; abundance: -; v_gene: TRBV29-1; CDR3aa: CSVVAGENEQFF; CDR3nt: TGCAGCGTTGTTGCGGGAGAGAATGAGCAGTTCTTC